The 27 T cell receptor beta chains given below trace back to one sample, sequenced in a study of chemoradiotherapy in HPV16-positive cancers. Method: immunoSEQ multiplex PCR; TCRdb's copy keeps in-frame clones and lacks some. Among about 8,700 clones listed, roughly 70% were seen once. The specimen was obtained from a patient who underwent chemoradiotherapy. Receptors originate from a human donor with HPV-associated anogenital cancer.

The V call is TRBV27, the J call TRBJ1-1; D remains ambiguous. The CDR3 runs 15 residues. With 4 bases removed from V and 1 base from J, the gap between germline ends came to 13 bases. Germline CDR1 and CDR2: MNHEY and SMNVEV (reference sequence). CDR3 DNA: TGTGCCAGCAGTTCTTACAGATCTAAGAACACTGAAGCTTTCTTT. It encodes CASSSYRSKNTEAFF.

This clone was counted once. The CDR3 sequence: CAAGGGGSYNEQFF. The CDR3 region has the DNA TGTGCCGCAGGCGGAGGGGGTTCCTACAATGAGCAGTTCTTC. This chain uses TRBV27 with TRBJ2-1; either TRBD1 or TRBD2 may supply D (6 bases each). Deletions cut 11 bases from V and 1 base from J, with 15 bases between. CDR1 and CDR2 (germline): MNHEY, SMNVEV (reference sequence). The CDR3 loop spans 14 amino acids.

This chain uses TRBV7-9 with TRBJ2-6; 12 bases map to TRBD2. This CDR3 is 19 amino acids long. CDR1 and CDR2 from the germline V gene are SEHNR and FQNEAQ (reference sequence). J lost 2 bases, V lost 5 bases, and 10 bases had no gene match. The chain's CDR3 is CASSPSPSGRATGANVLTF. CDR3 DNA sequence: TGTGCCAGCAGCCCCTCCCCTAGCGGGAGGGCGACTGGGGCCAACGTCCTGACTTTC.

The gene calls are TRBV28 and TRBJ1-2; 7 nucleotides agree with TRBD1. Germline V lookup: CDR1 MDHEN, CDR2 SYDVKM. The V gene end was trimmed by 6 bases and the J gene end by 4 bases; junction bases not matched to a gene: 11. CDR3 length: 15 amino acids. The DNA for the CDR3 is TGTGCCAGCAGCGGAACAGGGGTGGGCGGCTATGGCTACACCTTC. It translates to CASSGTGVGGYGYTF.

This clone is a singleton in its sample. The gene calls are TRBV7-2 and TRBJ2-5, with 7 bases that match TRBD1. CDR1 is SGHTA and CDR2 is FQGNSA in the germline V gene. Losses at the gene ends were 3 bases for V and 5 bases for J; bases not matched to a gene: 3. The CDR3 is 13 residues long. The CDR3 region has the DNA TGTGCCAGCAGCTTGACAGGGTTGGAGACCCAGTACTTC. Its translation is CASSLTGLETQYF.

The chain is built from TRBV15 and TRBJ2-2; 7 nucleotides align to TRBD1. Germline loops: CDR1 LNHNV, CDR2 YYDKDF (reference sequence). With V trimmed by 0 bases and J by 5 bases, 3 bases remained unmatched. The CDR3 extends over 15 amino acids. This CDR3 reads CATSREGGSTGELFF. DNA for the CDR3: TGTGCCACCAGCAGAGAAGGGGGCAGTACCGGGGAGCTGTTTTTT.

This chain joins TRBV11-2 and TRBJ2-3, with D possibly matching TRBD2 (6 bases). The CDR3 sequence is 12 residues long. Trimming left V 5 bases short and J 14 bases short, with 17 bases between. CDR1 and CDR2 from the germline V gene are SGHAT and FQNNGV. DNA for the CDR3: TGTGCCAGCAGCCTCCGGGGGTACGGGATGTATTTT. It codes for CASSLRGYGMYF.

The CDR3 DNA reads as TGCGCCAGCAGCCCTACAACAAAACCTGGGGGCTACACCTTC. Amino acid sequence: CASSPTTKPGGYTF. J is TRBJ1-2 and V is TRBV4-1; D not certain. V gave up 4 bases and J gave up 8 bases, with 17 bases separating them. CDR1 and CDR2 from the germline V gene are MGHRA and YSYEKL. The CDR3 is 14 residues long.

J is TRBJ1-2 and V is TRBV28; D call uncertain. CDR3 length equals 12 residues. CDR1 MDHEN and CDR2 SYDVKM come from the germline V gene. V was pared by 6 bases and J by 2 bases, with 7 bases between. This chain's CDR3 is CASSLQNYGYTF. The CDR3 DNA sequence: TGTGCCAGCAGCCTCCAGAACTATGGCTACACCTTC.

V gene TRBV11-2 combines with J gene TRBJ2-5, with 7 nucleotides matching TRBD2. The J call may be wrong; the DNA end is better matched by TRBJ2-7. Germline lookup yields CDR1 SGHAT and CDR2 FQNNGV. CDR3 length: 16 residues. CDR3: CASSLAGGLGPYEQYF. The CDR3 DNA sequence: TGTGCCAGCAGCCTAGCAGGCGGACTAGGTCCCTACGAGCAGTACTTC.

The rearrangement links TRBV19 to TRBJ2-5, with 10 bases matching TRBD2. V shed 10 bases and J 5 bases; nucleotides not matched to a gene: 16. This CDR3 is 16 amino acids long. CDR1 is LNHDA and CDR2 is SQIVND in the germline V gene (reference sequence). This CDR3 is CATRTRTSGYEETQYF. Here the CDR3 DNA reads TGTGCCACCAGAACCCGGACTAGCGGATACGAGGAGACCCAGTACTTC.

The chain combines TRBV4-3 with TRBJ2-6, with a possible D match to TRBD1 (6 bases). Looked up from germline, CDR1 is LGHNA and CDR2 is YSLEER. The ends were cut back, 2 bases at V and 2 bases at J, with 10 bases in the middle. The length of the CDR3 is 16 residues. CDR3 nucleotide sequence: TGCGCCAGCAGCCAAACGCAGGGGACTGGGGCCAACGTCCTGACTTTC. It yields the protein CASSQTQGTGANVLTF.

V gene TRBV11-2 combines with J gene TRBJ2-3; D possibly corresponds to TRBD1 (5 bases). The V and J ends lost 0 bases and 7 bases respectively, with 23 bases between them. This CDR3 comprises 18 residues. Germline V gene lookup returns CDR1 SGHAT and CDR2 FQNNGV. CDR3 amino acids: CASSLDLETASPSNTQYF. The CDR3 DNA follows: TGTGCCAGCAGCTTAGACCTAGAGACAGCGAGCCCTTCAAATACGCAGTATTTT.

This clone was counted only a few times. The chain employs TRBV18 and TRBJ1-1; 10 bases line up with TRBD1. In germline, CDR1 is KGHSH, CDR2 LQKENI. Losses at the gene ends were 8 bases for V and 5 bases for J; bases not matched to a gene: 5. The length of the CDR3 is 13 residues. CDR3 loop: CASRGQGGTEAFF. DNA for the CDR3: TGTGCCAGCCGCGGACAGGGGGGAACTGAAGCTTTCTTT.

On this clone itself: The junction departs from the called germline gene at one end, perhaps through a read error. The V call is TRBV7-7, the J call TRBJ2-3, with TRBD2 matching 14 bases. The CDR3 covers 15 residues. Germline V lookup: CDR1 SSHAT, CDR2 FNYEAQ (reference sequence). The CDR3 DNA reads as TGTGCTAGCAGCTCGGGACTAGCGGGAGCAGATACGCAGTATTTT. This translates into CASSSGLAGADTQYF. Full variable domain (remainder filled in from reference TRBV7-7 and TRBJ2-3): GAGVSQSPRYKVTKRGQDVTLRCDPISSHATLYWYQQALGQGPEFLTYFNYEAQPDKSGLPSDRFSAERPEGSISTLTIQRTEQRDSAMYRCASSSGLAGADTQYFGPGTRLTVL.

This chain connects TRBV28 to TRBJ2-4, with TRBD2 matching 13 bases. J lost 0 bases, V lost 10 bases, and 12 bases had no gene match. Germline V gene data show CDR1 as MDHEN and CDR2 as SYDVKM. There are 18 residues in the CDR3. CDR3 in DNA: TGTGCCAACAAACTAGCGGGAGGGCCCCATTTAGCCAAAAACATTCAGTACTTC. The encoded protein is CANKLAGGPHLAKNIQYF.

This CDR3 reads CASSLSGTFYGYTF. CDR3 nucleotides: TGTGCCAGCAGTTTATCCGGAACATTCTATGGCTACACCTTC. This chain joins TRBV28 and TRBJ1-2; D is unclear. The germline CDR1 and CDR2 sequences are MDHEN and SYDVKM. The CDR3 is 14 amino acids. With 1 base removed from V and 4 bases from J, the gap between germline ends came to 10 bases.

The J gene is TRBJ1-1, the V gene TRBV7-9, with TRBD1 identical over 8 bases. After removal of 1 base from V and 7 bases from J, the junction contained 2 bases not matched to a gene. CDR3 length: 13 amino acids. Germline-derived CDR1 and CDR2 are SEHNR and FQNEAQ (reference sequence). CDR3 sequence reads: CASSLGQGFEAFF. CDR3 nucleotides: TGTGCCAGCAGCTTAGGACAGGGGTTTGAAGCTTTCTTT.

Points on this clone: Sequence at one end of the junction differs from germline and may be a read error. This sample includes further DNA sequences coding for the same CDR3. The V and J genes are TRBV7-9 and TRBJ2-5; no firm D call. Germline V gives CDR1 SEHNR, CDR2 FQNEAQ (reference sequence). This CDR3 has 13 residues. The CDR3 DNA is TGTGCTAGCACCCCGATAGGATTAGAGACCCAGTACTTC. This codes for CASTPIGLETQYF.

The gene calls are TRBV11-2 and TRBJ2-7; 7 nucleotides match TRBD2. Germline-derived CDR1 and CDR2 are SGHAT and FQNNGV. Trimming at V came to 5 bases and at J to 2 bases, leaving 12 bases not matched to a gene. The CDR3 loop spans 16 amino acids. The chain's CDR3 is CASSLAGGLGPYEQYF. The DNA for the CDR3 is TGTGCCAGCAGCCTAGCAGGCGGACTAGGTCCCTACGAGCAGTACTTC.

This clone was counted between two and nine times. V gene TRBV6-6 combines with J gene TRBJ1-2; D gene uncertain. The CDR3 consists of 15 residues. CDR1 is MNHNY, CDR2 SVGAGI, per germline (reference sequence). Trimming removed 0 bases from V and 3 bases from J, with 11 bases in between. This CDR3 reads CASSYSGGHDYGYTF. CDR3 in DNA: TGTGCCAGCAGTTACTCGGGAGGGCACGACTATGGCTACACCTTC.

The chain employs TRBV7-8 and TRBJ2-2, with 7 bases identical to TRBD1. Germline trimming cut 3 bases from V and 4 bases from J; bases unmatched to any gene: 2. Per germline, CDR1 SGHVS and CDR2 FQNEAQ. The CDR3 is 14 residues long. DNA for the CDR3: TGTGCCAGCAGCTTCTACAGGGGCACCGGGGAGCTGTTTTTT. Protein: CASSFYRGTGELFF. Complete variable domain (other parts from reference TRBV7-8 and TRBJ2-2): GAGVSQSPRYKVAKRGQDVALRCDPISGHVSLFWYQQALGQGPEFLTYFQNEAQLDKSGLPSDRFFAERPEGSVSTLKIQRTQQEDSAVYLCASSFYRGTGELFFGEGSRLTVL.

The rearrangement uses TRBV6-5 and TRBJ2-7, with 8 bases fitting TRBD2. CDR1 and CDR2 (germline): MNHEY, SVGAGI. Germline trimming cut 4 bases from V and 3 bases from J; bases unmatched to any gene: 8. The CDR3 is made up of 15 amino acids. DNA for the CDR3: TGTGCCAGCAGTTTCGAAGCGGGAGTTAGCTACGAGCAGTACTTC. It is translated as CASSFEAGVSYEQYF.

This chain links TRBV11-1 with TRBJ2-3, with unresolved D. The CDR3 consists of 12 residues. The germline V gene encodes CDR1 SGHAT and CDR2 FQDESV (reference sequence). V dropped 2 bases and J dropped 0 bases, with 0 bases sitting between them. The CDR3 bases are TGTGCCAGCAGCTTAAGCACAGATACGCAGTATTTT. Its translation: CASSLSTDTQYF. Full variable domain (outside the CDR3, taken from reference TRBV11-1 and TRBJ2-3): EAEVAQSPRYKITEKSQAVAFWCDPISGHATLYWYRQILGQGPELLVQFQDESVVDDSQLPKDRFSAERLKGVDSTLKIQPAELGDSAMYLCASSLSTDTQYFGPGTRLTVL.

The V and J genes are TRBV9 and TRBJ2-3; tentatively, D is TRBD1 (5 bases). Germline loops: CDR1 SGDLS, CDR2 YYNGEE. V lost 0 bases and J 3 bases, leaving 11 bases between the germline ends. The CDR3 totals 15 residues. The CDR3 sequence: CASSVEGFSTDTQYF. DNA for the CDR3: TGTGCCAGCAGCGTAGAGGGGTTTTCTACAGATACGCAGTATTTT.

The chain links TRBV5-5 to TRBJ2-4; tentatively, D is TRBD1 or TRBD2 (5 bases each). The V gene lost 3 bases and the J gene lost 3 bases, with 10 bases spanning the gap. Germline V gene sequence: CDR1 SGHKS, CDR2 YYEKEE (reference sequence). This CDR3 is built from 14 residues. The CDR3, as DNA: TGTGCCAGCAGCTCCTGGGACGGCAAAAACATTCAGTACTTC. Translating it yields CASSSWDGKNIQYF. Full variable domain (outside the CDR3, taken from reference TRBV5-5 and TRBJ2-4): DAGVTQSPTHLIKTRGQQVTLRCSPISGHKSVSWYQQVLGQGPQFIFQYYEKEERGRGNFPDRFSARQFPNYSSELNVNALLLGDSALYLCASSSWDGKNIQYFGAGTRLSVL.

This clone was seen once. The CDR3 protein is CAWSVRRDTEAFF. Written as DNA, the CDR3 is TGTGCCTGGAGTGTACGCAGGGACACTGAAGCTTTCTTT. The chain employs TRBV30 and TRBJ1-1, with a tentative D call TRBD1 (5 bases). CDR1 and CDR2 (germline): GTSNPN, SVGIG (reference sequence). The V and J ends lost 0 bases and 3 bases respectively, with 8 bases between them. This CDR3 region has 13 residues.